This T cell receptor beta chain was identified in a study of CD8 T cells in Susac syndrome. Random hexamers were used to reverse transcribe roughly 0.45 to 1 ug of RNA. TCRdb passed the immunoSEQ multiplex PCR reads through MiXCR, listing each CDR3 protein once. This repertoire shows approximately 190,000 distinct CDR3 sequences, around 95% found once; its top ten account for around 0.16%. CDR1 is MNHEY and CDR2 is SVGAGI in the germline V gene. With 2 bases removed from V and 0 bases from J, the gap between germline ends came to 10 bases. The CDR3 consists of 15 residues. Sequencing was performed on CD8+ T cells from PBMCs. The clonotype comes from a human donor with Susac syndrome. This rearrangement joins TRBV6-5 to TRBJ1-1, with D unresolved. Here the CDR3 DNA reads TGTGCCAGCAGTTACGGTCAGCGCATGAACACTGAAGCTTTCTTT. Its protein is CASSYGQRMNTEAFF.